This TCR beta chain was sequenced in a study of cytomegalovirus exposure and HLA in healthy donors. General study results and limits: It was reportedly the case that the classifier diagnosed cytomegalovirus status with high specificity and sensitivity.

CDR1 and CDR2 (germline): GTSNPN, SVGIG (reference sequence). The V gene end was trimmed by 2 bases and the J gene end by 1 base; junction bases not matched to a gene: 3. The CDR3 covers 14 residues. Points on this clone: What it binds is unknown.

Data came from immunoSEQ multiplex PCR; TCRdb stores just in-frame clones and leaves some out. There are 150,000 to 180,000 clones in the sample; around 88% occur only once, and about 22% lies in the top ten. The sequenced sample consisted of PBMCs. The chain recombines TRBV30 with TRBJ1-1, with TRBD1 matching over 8 bases. This receptor was identified in a man between 18 and 35 years old in good health and CMV-seropositive. CDR3 nucleotides: TGTGCCTGGAGTTCGACAGGGGCGAACACTGAAGCTTTCTTT. Encoded protein: CAWSSTGANTEAFF.